Below, 9 T cell receptor beta chains from the same sample are listed, as sequenced in a study of T cell changes during pregnancy in multiple sclerosis (dated by TCRdb to about 2019). Libraries were built with the immunoSEQ multiplex PCR assay. Not all clones reach the TCRdb copy of this immuneACCESS table, which keeps in-frame sequences only. Checked studies attribute under half of the gap to unresolved V genes and leave the rest unexplained. The sample records 40,000 to 55,000 clones, approximately 90% of which are singletons. The top ten clones comprise around 7.9% of the sample. Sequencing used CD8+ T cells from peripheral blood mononuclear cells, obtained in the second trimester of pregnancy. These receptors all stem from a female donor with multiple sclerosis, enrolled in a pregnancy study.

J is TRBJ2-1 and V is TRBV10-3; TRBD1 matches 7 bases. Germline trimming cut 7 bases from V and 6 bases from J; bases unmatched to any gene: 3. The germline gives CDR1 ENHRY, CDR2 SYGVKD. The CDR3 has 12 residues. The CDR3 spells CAIKTGSNEQFF. DNA for the CDR3: TGTGCCATCAAGACAGGGAGCAATGAGCAGTTCTTC.

This chain connects TRBV9 to TRBJ1-1; 11 bases line up with TRBD1. V trimming: 4 bases; J trimming: 3 bases; junction bases outside the gene matches: 8. The CDR3 totals 16 residues. Per germline, CDR1 SGDLS and CDR2 YYNGEE. Here the CDR3 DNA reads TGTGCCAGCAGCCCCGGACAGGGGGCGTTGGACACTGAAGCTTTCTTT. Its protein is CASSPGQGALDTEAFF.

V and J are TRBV19 and TRBJ2-1, with a weak D call TRBD1 (5 bases). Per the germline V gene, CDR1 is LNHDA and CDR2 is SQIVND (reference sequence). The CDR3 length is 15 residues. With 1 base removed from V and 3 bases from J, the gap between germline ends came to 10 bases. The CDR3 is CASSIVQGDYNEQFF. The CDR3 DNA reads TGTGCCAGTAGTATAGTTCAAGGGGACTACAATGAGCAGTTCTTC.

The chain has TRBV28 and TRBJ1-1; the match to TRBD1 covers 8 bases. CDR3 length: 16 amino acids. Germline V gene lookup returns CDR1 MDHEN and CDR2 SYDVKM. With V trimmed by 3 bases and J by 1 base, 7 bases remained unmatched. Here the CDR3 reads CASSFRDRSRNTEAFF. The CDR3 DNA sequence: TGTGCCAGCAGTTTCAGGGACAGGAGTCGGAACACTGAAGCTTTCTTT.

V gene TRBV5-1 combines with J gene TRBJ1-5; 7 nucleotides line up with TRBD1. J lost 7 bases, V lost 2 bases, and 3 bases had no gene match. The germline CDR1 and CDR2 sequences are SGHRS and YFSETQ. This CDR3 has 13 residues. Here the CDR3 DNA reads TGCGCCAGCAGCTTAAGGGGGCACCAGCCCCAGCATTTT. It encodes CASSLRGHQPQHF.

This chain uses TRBV5-6 with TRBJ2-7, with 7 bases that match TRBD2. The CDR3 runs 15 residues. After removal of 4 bases from V and 9 bases from J, the junction contained 16 bases not matched to a gene. The V gene's germline CDR1 is SGHDT and CDR2 YYEEEE. The DNA of the CDR3 is TGTGCCAGCAGCCTAGCCCCCGGGGGAGGGTCACGGCAGTACTTC. Amino acid sequence: CASSLAPGGGSRQYF.

V and J are TRBV19 and TRBJ1-5, with 7 bases that match TRBD1. Losses at the gene ends were 3 bases for V and 1 base for J; bases not matched to a gene: 6. CDR3 length equals 16 residues. The germline V gene has CDR1 LNHDA and CDR2 SQIVND (reference sequence). CDR3: CASSMLQGPSNQPQHF. CDR3 bases: TGTGCCAGTAGTATGCTACAGGGGCCAAGCAATCAGCCCCAGCATTTT.

On this clone: The sample has other DNA sequences that encode this CDR3 too. The chain is built from TRBV29-1 and TRBJ2-5; D remains unclear. The length of the CDR3 is 11 residues. The germline V gene has CDR1 SQVTM and CDR2 ANQGSEA. The V end lost 7 bases, the J end lost 2 bases, and 8 bases lay between the germline ends. The CDR3 nucleotides read TGCAGCGGCCTAGAACAAGAGACCCAGTACTTC. Its translation: CSGLEQETQYF.

This clone was seen a single time. CDR3 sequence: CASSLAEHYGYTF. The CDR3 DNA is TGCGCCAGCAGCTTGGCCGAGCACTATGGCTACACCTTC. The chain combines TRBV5-1 with TRBJ1-2; D not resolved. Germline V lookup: CDR1 SGHRS, CDR2 YFSETQ. Trimming took 0 bases from V and 3 from J, leaving 6 bases between them. The CDR3 length is 13 residues.